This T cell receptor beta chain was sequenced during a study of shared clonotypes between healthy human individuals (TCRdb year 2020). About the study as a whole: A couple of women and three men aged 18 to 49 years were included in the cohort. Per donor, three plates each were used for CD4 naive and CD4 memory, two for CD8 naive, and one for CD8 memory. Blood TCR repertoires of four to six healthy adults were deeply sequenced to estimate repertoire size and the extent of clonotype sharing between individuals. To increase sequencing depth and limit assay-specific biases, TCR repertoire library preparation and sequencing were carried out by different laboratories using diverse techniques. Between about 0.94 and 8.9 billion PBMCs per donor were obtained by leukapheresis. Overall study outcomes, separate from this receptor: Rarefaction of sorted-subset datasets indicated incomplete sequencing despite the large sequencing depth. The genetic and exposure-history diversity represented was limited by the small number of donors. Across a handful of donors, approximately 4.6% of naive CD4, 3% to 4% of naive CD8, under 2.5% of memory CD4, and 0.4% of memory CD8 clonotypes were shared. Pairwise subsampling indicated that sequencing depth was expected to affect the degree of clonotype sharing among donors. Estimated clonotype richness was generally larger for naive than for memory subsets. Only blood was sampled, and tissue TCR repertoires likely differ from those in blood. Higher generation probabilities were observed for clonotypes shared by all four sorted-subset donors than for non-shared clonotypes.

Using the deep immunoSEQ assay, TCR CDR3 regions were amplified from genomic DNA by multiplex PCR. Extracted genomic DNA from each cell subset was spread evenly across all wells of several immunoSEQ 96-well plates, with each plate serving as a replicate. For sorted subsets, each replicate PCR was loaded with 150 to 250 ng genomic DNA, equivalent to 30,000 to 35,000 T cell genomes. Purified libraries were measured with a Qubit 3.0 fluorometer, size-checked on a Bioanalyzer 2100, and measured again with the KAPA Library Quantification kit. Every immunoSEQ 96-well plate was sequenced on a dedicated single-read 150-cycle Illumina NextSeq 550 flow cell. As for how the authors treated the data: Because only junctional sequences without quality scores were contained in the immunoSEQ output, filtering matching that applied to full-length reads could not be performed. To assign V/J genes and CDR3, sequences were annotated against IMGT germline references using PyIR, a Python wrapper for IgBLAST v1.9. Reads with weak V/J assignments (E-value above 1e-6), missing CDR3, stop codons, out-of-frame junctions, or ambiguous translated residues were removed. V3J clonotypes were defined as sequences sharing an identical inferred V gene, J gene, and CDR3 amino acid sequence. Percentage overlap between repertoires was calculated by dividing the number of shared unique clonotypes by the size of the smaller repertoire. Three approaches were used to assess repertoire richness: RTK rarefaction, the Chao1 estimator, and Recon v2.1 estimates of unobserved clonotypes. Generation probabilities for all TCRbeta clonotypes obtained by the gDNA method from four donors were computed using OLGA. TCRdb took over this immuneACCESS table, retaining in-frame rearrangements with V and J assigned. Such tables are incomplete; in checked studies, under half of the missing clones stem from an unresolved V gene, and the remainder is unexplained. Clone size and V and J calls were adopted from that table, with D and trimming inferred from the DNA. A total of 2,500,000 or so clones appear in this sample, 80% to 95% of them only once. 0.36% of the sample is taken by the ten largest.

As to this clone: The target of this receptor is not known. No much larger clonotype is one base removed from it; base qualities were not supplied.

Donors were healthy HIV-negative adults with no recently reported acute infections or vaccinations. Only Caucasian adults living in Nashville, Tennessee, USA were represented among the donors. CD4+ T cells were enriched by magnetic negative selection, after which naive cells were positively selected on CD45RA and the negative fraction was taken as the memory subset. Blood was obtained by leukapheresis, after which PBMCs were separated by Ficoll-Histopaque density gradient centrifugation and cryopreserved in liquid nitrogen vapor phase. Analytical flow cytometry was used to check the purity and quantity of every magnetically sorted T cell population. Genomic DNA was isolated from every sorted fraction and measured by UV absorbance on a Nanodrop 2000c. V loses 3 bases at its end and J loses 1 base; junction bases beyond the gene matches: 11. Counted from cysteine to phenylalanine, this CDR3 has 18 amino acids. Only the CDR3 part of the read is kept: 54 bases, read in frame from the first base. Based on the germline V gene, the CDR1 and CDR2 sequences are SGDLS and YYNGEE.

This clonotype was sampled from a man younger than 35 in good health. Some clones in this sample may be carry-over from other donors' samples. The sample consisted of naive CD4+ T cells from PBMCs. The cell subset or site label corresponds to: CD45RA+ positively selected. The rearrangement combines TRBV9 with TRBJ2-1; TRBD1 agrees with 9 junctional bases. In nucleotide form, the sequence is TGTGCCAGCAGCGCGACCGGGACAGGGAGGGTTTCCTACAATGAGCAGTTCTTC. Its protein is CASSATGTGRVSYNEQFF.